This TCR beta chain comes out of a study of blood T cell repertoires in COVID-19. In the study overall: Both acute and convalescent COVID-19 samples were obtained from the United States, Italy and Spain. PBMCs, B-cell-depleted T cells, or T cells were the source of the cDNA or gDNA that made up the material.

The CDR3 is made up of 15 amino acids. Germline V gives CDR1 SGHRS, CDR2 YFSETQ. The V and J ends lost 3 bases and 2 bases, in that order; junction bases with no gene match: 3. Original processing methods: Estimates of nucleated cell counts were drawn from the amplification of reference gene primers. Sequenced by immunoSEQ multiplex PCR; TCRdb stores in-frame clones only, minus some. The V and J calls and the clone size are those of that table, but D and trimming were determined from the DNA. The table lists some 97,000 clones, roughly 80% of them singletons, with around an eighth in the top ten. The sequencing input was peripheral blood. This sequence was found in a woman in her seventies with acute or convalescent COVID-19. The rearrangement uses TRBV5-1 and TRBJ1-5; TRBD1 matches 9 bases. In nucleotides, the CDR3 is TGCGCCAGCAGCTCGGGACAGGGAGGCAATCAGCCCCAGCATTTT. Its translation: CASSSGQGGNQPQHF.